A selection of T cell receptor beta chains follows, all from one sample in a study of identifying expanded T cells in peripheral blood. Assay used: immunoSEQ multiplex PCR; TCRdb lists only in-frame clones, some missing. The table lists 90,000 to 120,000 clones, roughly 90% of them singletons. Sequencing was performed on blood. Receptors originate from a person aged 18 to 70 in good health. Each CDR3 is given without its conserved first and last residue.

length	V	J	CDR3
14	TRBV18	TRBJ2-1	ASSPQGLAGGNEQF
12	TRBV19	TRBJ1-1	ASRTNRLNTEAF
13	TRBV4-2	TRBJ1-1	ASSQGGQANTEAF
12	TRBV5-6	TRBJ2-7	ASRDGTPHDEQY
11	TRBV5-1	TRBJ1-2	ASSLMSDYGYT
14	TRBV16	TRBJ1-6	ASSGAKGRYNSPLH
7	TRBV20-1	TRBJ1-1	SPGTEAF
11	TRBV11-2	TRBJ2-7	ASSWGGGYEQY
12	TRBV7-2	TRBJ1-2	ASSFGGVNYGYT
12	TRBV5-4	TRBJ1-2	ASSLPGRIYGYT